In its sample, the clone carrying this T cell receptor (beta chain) was seen a few times. Antigen unknown. The data originate from a study of identical twins. Notes on the study in general: Less excess twin sharing appeared in beta out-of-frame sequences.

In TCRdb, the 5' RACE reads were re-called with MiXCR into one record per CDR3 protein. The table includes nearly 200,000 distinct CDR3 sequences, around a sixth detected once. Trimming removed 6 bases at V and 0 bases at J, with 9 bases between. CDR1 and CDR2 from the germline V gene are ENHRY and SYGVKD. The CDR3 consists of 14 residues. These data also featured in a second study, about T cells expressing NK-cell markers.

Sequencing was done on a sample of CD8+ T cells sorted from blood. The chain links TRBV10-3 to TRBJ1-5, with D uncertain. The origin of this receptor is a woman younger than 30 in good health. The CDR3 coding sequence is TGTGCCATCAGGGCGGCTGATAGCAATCAGCCCCAGCATTTT. It encodes CAIRAADSNQPQHF.